This TCR beta chain originates from a study of CD8 T cells in Susac syndrome. CDR3 length equals 14 residues. Germline V gives CDR1 MNHEY, CDR2 SVGEGT. Trimming shortened V by 4 bases and J by 4 bases, and 14 bases separated the two germline ends. Random hexamers were used to reverse transcribe an amount of roughly 0.45 to 1 ug RNA. The immunoSEQ assay covered 54 Vbeta and 13 Jbeta segments for CDR3. TCRdb processed the immunoSEQ multiplex PCR reads anew with MiXCR; each CDR3 protein has one entry. Of 100,000 to 150,000 distinct CDR3 sequences in the sample, about 95% are singletons; the top ten hold roughly 0.087%. The individuals used as controls were healthy donors who had been matched for both age and sex. FACS enriched CD8+ TEMRA cells, while bulk CD8+ and CD4+ were negatively isolated.

The material sequenced was CD4+ T cells from PBMCs. The V gene is TRBV6-2 or TRBV6-3, the J gene TRBJ2-7; the D gene is possibly TRBD2 (6 bases). This TCR was sampled from a human donor in good health. CDR3 nucleotides: TGTGCCAGCAGTTCCCGACTAGTCTCGTACGAGCAGTACTTC. It is translated as CASSSRLVSYEQYF.